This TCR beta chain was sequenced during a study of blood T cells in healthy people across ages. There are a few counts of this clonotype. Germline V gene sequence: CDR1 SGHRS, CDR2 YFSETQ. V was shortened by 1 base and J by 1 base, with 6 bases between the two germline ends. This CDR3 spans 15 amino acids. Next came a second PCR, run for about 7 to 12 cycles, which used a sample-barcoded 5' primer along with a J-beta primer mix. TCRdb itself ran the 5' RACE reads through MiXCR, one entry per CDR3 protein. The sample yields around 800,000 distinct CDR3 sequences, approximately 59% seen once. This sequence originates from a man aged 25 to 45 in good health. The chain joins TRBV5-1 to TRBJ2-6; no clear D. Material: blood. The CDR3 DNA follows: TGCGCCAGCAGCTTGAGGCAGTCTGGGGCCAACGTCCTGACTTTC. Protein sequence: CASSLRQSGANVLTF.